The 16 T cell receptor beta chains in this list originate from one sample, sequenced in a study of cytomegalovirus exposure and HLA in healthy donors. Both 60 Vbeta primers and 13 Jbeta primers went into the PCR. Only in-frame clones appear in the TCRdb table, and some are missing; sequencing was by immunoSEQ multiplex PCR. The sample records around 91,000 clones, around 80% being singletons. Sequenced: PBMCs. These TCRs come from a male donor in good health and CMV-seropositive.

The chain combines TRBV15 with TRBJ2-5; 7 bases agree with TRBD1. The ends lost 3 bases at V and 3 bases at J; junction bases unmatched: 4. Germline assignment: CDR1 LNHNV and CDR2 YYDKDF (reference sequence). The CDR3 sequence is 14 residues long. The CDR3 coding sequence is TGTGCCACCAGCAGGGTAGGGGGCGAAGAGACCCAGTACTTC. Encoded protein: CATSRVGGEETQYF.

The rearrangement links TRBV28 to TRBJ2-7; D gene uncertain. The ends were cut back, 8 bases at V and 3 bases at J, with 17 bases in the middle. Per germline, CDR1 MDHEN and CDR2 SYDVKM. The CDR3 totals 14 residues. Here the CDR3 DNA reads TGTGCCAGCGTTTGGGCCGGATCGCACTACGAGCAGTACTTC. Translated, it gives CASVWAGSHYEQYF.

This clone was counted a few times. The rearrangement links TRBV6-5 to TRBJ2-3, with D unresolved. Germline loops: CDR1 MNHEY, CDR2 SVGAGI. The V gene lost 6 bases and the J gene lost 1 base, with 5 bases spanning the gap. The CDR3 is 12 residues long. CDR3 sequence reads: CASRHGTDTQYF. The DNA of the CDR3 is TGTGCCAGCAGACACGGCACAGATACGCAGTATTTT.

The chain is built from TRBV6-6 and TRBJ1-1; the match to TRBD1 covers 7 bases. This CDR3 contains 14 residues. Germline assignment: CDR1 MNHNY and CDR2 SVGAGI (reference sequence). V dropped 2 bases and J dropped 4; count of bases not matched to a gene: 4. The CDR3, as DNA: TGTGCCAGCAGTTACAGTGAGGGGGCCACTGAAGCTTTCTTT. As protein: CASSYSEGATEAFF.

The chain joins TRBV19 to TRBJ2-1; TRBD2 aligns across 10 bases. V was pared by 4 bases and J by 3 bases, with 15 bases of the junction left unmatched. CDR1 and CDR2 from the germline V gene are LNHDA and SQIVND (reference sequence). This CDR3 is 19 amino acids long. CDR3 protein: CASSSSGGGSGRVYNEQFF. In DNA, the CDR3 is TGTGCCAGTAGTAGTAGTGGGGGGGGAAGCGGGAGGGTCTACAATGAGCAGTTCTTC.

V gene TRBV7-9 combines with J gene TRBJ2-1; TRBD2 matches at 12 bases. V lost 6 bases and J lost 7; bases outside the gene matches: 7. This CDR3 spans 15 amino acids. Germline CDR1 and CDR2: SEHNR and FQNEAQ (reference sequence). CDR3 loop: CASRPGLAGRNEQFF. DNA of the CDR3: TGTGCCAGCAGGCCCGGACTAGCGGGACGGAATGAGCAGTTCTTC.

The chain combines TRBV6-6 with TRBJ1-5, with D perhaps TRBD1 (6 bases). CDR3 length: 13 residues. The ends were cut back, 4 bases at V and 6 bases at J, with 10 bases in the middle. Germline loops: CDR1 MNHNY, CDR2 SVGAGI (reference sequence). The CDR3 region is CASSSSRGQPQHF. As DNA, the CDR3 is TGTGCCAGCAGTTCCAGCAGGGGTCAGCCCCAGCATTTT.

CDR3 nucleotide sequence: TGTGCCAGCAGAAAGTACAGGGGCTCCTACGAGCAGTACTTC. This sequence encodes CASRKYRGSYEQYF. The V call is TRBV6-5, the J call TRBJ2-7; TRBD1 agrees at 7 bases. Trimming took 6 bases from V and 0 from J; bases not matched to a gene: 5. Germline values: CDR1 MNHEY, CDR2 SVGAGI. The CDR3 spans 14 residues.

This clone was observed a handful of times. The chain employs TRBV7-3 and TRBJ2-6; D possibly corresponds to TRBD2 (5 bases). This CDR3 has 16 amino acids. CDR1 is SGHTA and CDR2 is FQGTGA in the germline V gene. Trimming shortened V by 6 bases and J by 2 bases, and 14 bases separated the two germline ends. The CDR3 spells CASSGGPSTGANVLTF. In nucleotides, the CDR3 is TGTGCCAGCAGTGGAGGTCCGAGCACTGGGGCCAACGTCCTGACTTTC. The variable domain in full, with the rest retrieved from reference TRBV7-3 and TRBJ2-6, is GAGVSQTPSNKVTEKGKYVELRCDPISGHTALYWYRQSLGQGPEFLIYFQGTGAADDSGLPNDRFFAVRPEGSVSTLKIQRTERGDSAVYLCASSGGPSTGANVLTFGAGSRLTVL.

The rearrangement links TRBV10-2 to TRBJ1-4; tentatively, D is TRBD1 (5 bases). Trimming took 0 bases from V and 0 from J, leaving 14 bases between them. This CDR3 is 18 amino acids long. Germline V gene data show CDR1 as WSHSY and CDR2 as SAAADI. The CDR3 region is CASSESGRLGPTNEKLFF. CDR3 bases: TGCGCCAGCAGTGAGTCCGGCAGGTTGGGGCCAACTAATGAAAAACTGTTTTTT.

This sequence joins TRBV15 and TRBJ2-5; 9 bases agree with TRBD1. Trimming cost V 11 bases and J 4 bases; bases outside gene matches: 11. This CDR3 comprises 14 residues. Germline CDR1 reads LNHNV; CDR2 reads YYDKDF (reference sequence). CDR3 coding DNA: TGTGCCTCGAGGGGACAGGGCCCCCGAGAGACCCAGTACTTC. Translation: CASRGQGPRETQYF.

Points on this clone: An end of the junction differs from the germline gene, which may be a read error. V usage is TRBV4-1 and J usage is TRBJ2-7; 10 bases align to TRBD2. The CDR3 consists of 18 residues. Germline CDR1 is MGHRA and CDR2 is YSYEKL. The CDR3 bases are TGCGCCATCAGCCAGGCCCTCGAGGGTAGCGGGAGGTCCTACGAGCAGTACTTC. Protein product: CAISQALEGSGRSYEQYF.

V gene TRBV28 combines with J gene TRBJ2-3; D might be TRBD1 (5 bases). Trimming took 3 bases from V and 2 from J, leaving 15 bases between them. CDR3 length equals 16 residues. Germline V gene sequence: CDR1 MDHEN, CDR2 SYDVKM. The CDR3 nucleotides read TGTGCCAGCAGTTTTATCAGGGCATCTCACACAGATACGCAGTATTTT. Protein sequence: CASSFIRASHTDTQYF.

The J gene is TRBJ1-1, the V gene TRBV13, with TRBD1 identical over 8 bases. The V and J ends lost 2 bases and 4 bases, in that order; junction bases with no gene match: 3. CDR1 is PRHDT and CDR2 is FYEKMQ in the germline V gene (reference sequence). The CDR3 has 14 amino acids. The CDR3 protein is CASSLQGASTEAFF. The CDR3 nucleotides are TGTGCCAGCAGCTTACAGGGGGCCAGCACTGAAGCTTTCTTT. Drawing the rest from reference TRBV13 and TRBJ1-1, the complete variable domain is AAGVIQSPRHLIKEKRETATLKCYPIPRHDTVYWYQQGPGQDPQFLISFYEKMQSDKGSIPDRFSAQQFSDYHSELNMSSLELGDSALYFCASSLQGASTEAFFGQGTRLTVV.

This clone was picked up a small number of times. The rearrangement uses TRBV5-1 and TRBJ1-1; 8 positions match TRBD1. The CDR3 sequence is 15 residues long. In germline, CDR1 is SGHRS, CDR2 YFSETQ. With V trimmed by 4 bases and J by 1 base, 6 bases remained unmatched. The CDR3, as DNA: TGCGCCAGCAGCCAAACAGGGGGGGGGAACACTGAAGCTTTCTTT. It codes for CASSQTGGGNTEAFF.

This clone came up once. The chain is built from TRBV14 and TRBJ2-4; D not resolved. This CDR3 contains 14 residues. Germline CDR1 and CDR2: SGHDN and FVKESK. Trimming took 5 bases from V and 3 from J, leaving 11 bases between them. The CDR3 DNA is TGTGCCAGCAGCAGGTCTGGCGGCAAAAACATTCAGTACTTC. This codes for CASSRSGGKNIQYF.